The T cell receptor beta chain described here comes from a study of T cells in Graves' hyperthyroidism and ophthalmopathy. This clonotype showed up just once. Antigen specificity is unknown. A much larger clone differs from this one at a single base, so this may be a read error. CDR1 is SGHTA and CDR2 is FQGNSA in the germline V gene. The V and J ends lost 5 bases and 4 bases respectively, with 15 bases between them. This CDR3 region has 14 residues. Findings and caveats of the study: Also found in blood were most expanded thyroid clonotypes above 0.001.

RNA transcripts served as the template for amplifying TCR beta CDR3 regions. Primed by the HTBI set, a first-round RT-PCR was run on the TCR CDR3. Using its own MiXCR run on the multiplex PCR reads, TCRdb lists one record per CDR3 protein. Of a few hundred thousand distinct CDR3 sequences in the sample, 46% are singletons; the top ten hold around 7.7%. The clonotype was recovered from a woman younger than 35 with Graves' hyperthyroidism. V gene TRBV7-2 combines with J gene TRBJ2-7; tentatively, D is TRBD2 (6 bases). Input material: peripheral blood or thyroid tissue (not recorded which). The CDR3 spells CASSPGSLSYEQYF. The CDR3 nucleotides are TGTGCCAGCAGCCCCGGGAGCCTGAGTTACGAGCAGTACTTC.